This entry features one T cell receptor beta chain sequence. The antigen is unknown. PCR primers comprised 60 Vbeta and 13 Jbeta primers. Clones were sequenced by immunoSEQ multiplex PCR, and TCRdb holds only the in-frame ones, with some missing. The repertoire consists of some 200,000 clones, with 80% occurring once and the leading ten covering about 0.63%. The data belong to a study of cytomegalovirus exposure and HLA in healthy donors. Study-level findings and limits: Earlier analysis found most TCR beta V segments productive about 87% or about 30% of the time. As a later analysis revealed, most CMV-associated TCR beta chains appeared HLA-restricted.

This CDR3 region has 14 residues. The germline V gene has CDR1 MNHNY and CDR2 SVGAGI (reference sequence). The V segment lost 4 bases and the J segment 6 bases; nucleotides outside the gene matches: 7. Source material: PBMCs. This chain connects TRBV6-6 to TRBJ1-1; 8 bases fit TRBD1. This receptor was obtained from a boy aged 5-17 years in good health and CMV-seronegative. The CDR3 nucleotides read TGTGCCAGCAGTTTCGGACAGGGAGTAGCTGAAGCTTTCTTT. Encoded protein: CASSFGQGVAEAFF.